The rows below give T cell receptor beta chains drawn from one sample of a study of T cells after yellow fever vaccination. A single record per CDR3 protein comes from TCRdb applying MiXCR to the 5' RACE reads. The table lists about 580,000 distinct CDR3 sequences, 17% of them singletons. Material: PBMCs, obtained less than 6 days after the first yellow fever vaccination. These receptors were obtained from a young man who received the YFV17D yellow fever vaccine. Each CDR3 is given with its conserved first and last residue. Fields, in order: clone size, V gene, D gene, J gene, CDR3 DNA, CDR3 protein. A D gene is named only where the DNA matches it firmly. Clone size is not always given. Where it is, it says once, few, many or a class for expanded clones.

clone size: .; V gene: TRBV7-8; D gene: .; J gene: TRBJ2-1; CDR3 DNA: TGTGCCAGCAGCTTAGCGTTGGGACCTGACAATGAGCAGTTCTTC; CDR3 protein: CASSLALGPDNEQFF
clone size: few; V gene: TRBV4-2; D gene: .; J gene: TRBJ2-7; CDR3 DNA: TGTGCCAGCAGCCAATCCGTGTACGAGCAGTACTTC; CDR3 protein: CASSQSVYEQYF
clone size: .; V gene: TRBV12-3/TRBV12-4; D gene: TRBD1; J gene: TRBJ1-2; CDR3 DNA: TGTGCCAGCAGTCAAGCCGGGACAGGGGGCTGGGGAGGCTACACCTTC; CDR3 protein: CASSQAGTGGWGGYTF
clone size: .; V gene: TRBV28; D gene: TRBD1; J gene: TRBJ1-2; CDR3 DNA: TGTGCCAGCAGGCGGTCAGGGGGCCCCTATGGCTACACCTTC; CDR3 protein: CASRRSGGPYGYTF
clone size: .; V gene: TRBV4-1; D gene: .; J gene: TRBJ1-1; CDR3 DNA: TGCGCCAGCAGGAATACCGGGGGGATTACTGAAGCTTTCTTT; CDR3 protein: CASRNTGGITEAFF
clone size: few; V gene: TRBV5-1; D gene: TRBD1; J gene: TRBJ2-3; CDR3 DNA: TGCGCCAGCACGACAGGGGGCTTCTACACAGATACGCAGTATTTT; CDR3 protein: CASTTGGFYTDTQYF
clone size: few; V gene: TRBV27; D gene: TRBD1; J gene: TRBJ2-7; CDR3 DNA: TGTGCCAGCAGCTCAGACAGGGTAATGTACGAGCAGTACTTC; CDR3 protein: CASSSDRVMYEQYF
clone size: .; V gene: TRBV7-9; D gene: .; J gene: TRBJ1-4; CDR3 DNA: TGTGCCAGCAGCTCCTGGGGGGACGAAAAACTGTTTTTT; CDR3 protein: CASSSWGDEKLFF
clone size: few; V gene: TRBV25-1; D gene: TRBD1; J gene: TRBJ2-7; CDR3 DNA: TGTGCCAGAGGGACAGGGGAGCACGAGCAGTACTTC; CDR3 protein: CARGTGEHEQYF
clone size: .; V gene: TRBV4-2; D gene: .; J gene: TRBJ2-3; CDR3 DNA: TGTGCCAGCAGCCAAGAAGGGCCACGGAGAGATACGCAGTATTTT; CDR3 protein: CASSQEGPRRDTQYF
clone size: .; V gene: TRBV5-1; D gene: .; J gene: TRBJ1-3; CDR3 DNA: TGCGCCAGCAGCGGAGGGACCGGAAACACCATATATTTT; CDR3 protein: CASSGGTGNTIYF
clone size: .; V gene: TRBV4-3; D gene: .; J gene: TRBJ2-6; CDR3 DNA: TGCGCCAGCAGCCAGGACTTGACAGGTCCTTGGGGGGCCAACGTCCTGACTTTC; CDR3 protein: CASSQDLTGPWGANVLTF
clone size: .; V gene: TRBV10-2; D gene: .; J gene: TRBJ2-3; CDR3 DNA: TGCGCCAGCAGTGAAAGACGGGGGAGCACAGATACGCAGTATTTT; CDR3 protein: CASSERRGSTDTQYF
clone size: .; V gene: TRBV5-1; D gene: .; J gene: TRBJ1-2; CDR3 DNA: TGCGCCAGCAGCTTGGATGGGGACGGCTACACCTTC; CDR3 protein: CASSLDGDGYTF
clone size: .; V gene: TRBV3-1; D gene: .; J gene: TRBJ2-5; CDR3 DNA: TGTGCCAGCTGCCAACAGCTCCCCGGGACACAGTACTTC; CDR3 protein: CASCQQLPGTQYF
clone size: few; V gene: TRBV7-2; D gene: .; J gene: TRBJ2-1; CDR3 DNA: TGTGCCAGCACCTGGGCCCGTCGGGATGAGCAGTTCTTC; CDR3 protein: CASTWARRDEQFF
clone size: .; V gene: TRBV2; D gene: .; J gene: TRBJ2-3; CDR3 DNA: TGTGCCAGCAGTGAGGGTATTGGGTCCACAGATACGCAGTATTTT; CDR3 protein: CASSEGIGSTDTQYF
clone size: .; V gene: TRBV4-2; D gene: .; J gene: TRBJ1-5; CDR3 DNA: TGTGCCAGCAGCCAAGATCGACCAGCTAATCAGCCCCAGCATTTT; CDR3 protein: CASSQDRPANQPQHF
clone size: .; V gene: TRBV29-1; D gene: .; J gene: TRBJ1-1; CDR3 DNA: TGCAGCGTTGAAAGGGTCCTGAAGACTGAAGCTTTCTTT; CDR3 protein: CSVERVLKTEAFF
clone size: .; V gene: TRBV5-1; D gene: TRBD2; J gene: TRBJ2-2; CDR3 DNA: TGCGCCAGCAGCCCCGGACTAGCCCAGAACACCGGGGAGCTGTTTTTT; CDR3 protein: CASSPGLAQNTGELFF
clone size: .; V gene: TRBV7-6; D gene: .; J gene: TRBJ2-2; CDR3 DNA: TGTGCCAGCAGCTTAGCCTCCTACACCGGGGAGCTGTTTTTT; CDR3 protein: CASSLASYTGELFF
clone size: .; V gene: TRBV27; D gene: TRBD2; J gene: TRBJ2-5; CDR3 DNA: TGTGCCAGCAGTTTAATGGCTAGCGGGGTACAAGAGACCCAGTACTTC; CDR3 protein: CASSLMASGVQETQYF
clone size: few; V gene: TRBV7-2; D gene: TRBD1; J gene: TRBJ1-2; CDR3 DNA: TGTGCCAGCAGCTTAGTCGGGACAGTGACGGGCTACACCTTC; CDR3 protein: CASSLVGTVTGYTF
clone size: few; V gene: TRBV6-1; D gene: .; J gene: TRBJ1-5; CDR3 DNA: TGTGCCAGCAGTGAGATGCGGAGCAATCAGCCCCAGCATTTT; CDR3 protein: CASSEMRSNQPQHF
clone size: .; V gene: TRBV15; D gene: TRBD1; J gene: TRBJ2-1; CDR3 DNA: TGTGCCACCAGCAGGACACGACAGGGCGATGAGCAGTTCTTC; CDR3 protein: CATSRTRQGDEQFF
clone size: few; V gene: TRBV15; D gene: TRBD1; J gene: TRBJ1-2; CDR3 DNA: TGTGCCACCAGGCCGGTGGGACAGTACGGGGGCTACACCTTC; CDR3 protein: CATRPVGQYGGYTF
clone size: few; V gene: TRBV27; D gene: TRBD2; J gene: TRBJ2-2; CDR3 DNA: TGTGCCAGCAGTTCCAACCTCGGGACTAGCGGGGGGCGCAAGCCCGGGGAGCTGTTTTTT; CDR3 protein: CASSSNLGTSGGRKPGELFF
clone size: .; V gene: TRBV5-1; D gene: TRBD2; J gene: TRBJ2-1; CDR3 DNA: TGCGCCAGCAGCCGGGGCATAGCGGGGGGGCTTGATGAGCAGTTCTTC; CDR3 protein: CASSRGIAGGLDEQFF
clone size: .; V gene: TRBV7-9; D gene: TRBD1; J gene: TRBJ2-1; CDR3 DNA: TGTGCCAGCAGCCCCAGACAGGGCACTTCCTACAATGAGCAGTTCTTC; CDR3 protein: CASSPRQGTSYNEQFF
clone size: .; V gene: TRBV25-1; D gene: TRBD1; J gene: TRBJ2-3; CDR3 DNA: TGTGCCAGCAGTACCGGGACAGGGGCCCGAAGGAGCACAGATACGCAGTATTTT; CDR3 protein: CASSTGTGARRSTDTQYF
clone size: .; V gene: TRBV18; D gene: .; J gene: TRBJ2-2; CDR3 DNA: TGTGCCAGCTCACCACCGGTCGGGCTGAACACCGGGGAGCTGTTTTTT; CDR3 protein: CASSPPVGLNTGELFF
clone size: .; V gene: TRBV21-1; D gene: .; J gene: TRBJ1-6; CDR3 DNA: TGTGCCAGCAGCAAAAGAAATAGCTCCTATAATTCACCCCTCCACTTT; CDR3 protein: CASSKRNSSYNSPLHF
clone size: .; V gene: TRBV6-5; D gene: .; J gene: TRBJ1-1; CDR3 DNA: TGTGCCAGCAACCGGGGGGGGACTGAAGCTTTCTTT; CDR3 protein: CASNRGGTEAFF
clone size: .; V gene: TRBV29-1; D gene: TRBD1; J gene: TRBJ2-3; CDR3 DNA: TGCAGCGTTGAGACAGGGGTGCCAGATACGCAGTATTTT; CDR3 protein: CSVETGVPDTQYF
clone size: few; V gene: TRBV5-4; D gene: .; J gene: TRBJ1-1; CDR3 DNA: TGTGCCAGCAGCGGGGCGGACGGCCCACGGGGCACTGAAGCTTTCTTT; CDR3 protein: CASSGADGPRGTEAFF
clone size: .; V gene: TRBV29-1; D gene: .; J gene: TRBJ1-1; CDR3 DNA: TGCAGCGTCGATTTAGGGTCCTCCAGGAACACTGAAGCTTTCTTT; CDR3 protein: CSVDLGSSRNTEAFF
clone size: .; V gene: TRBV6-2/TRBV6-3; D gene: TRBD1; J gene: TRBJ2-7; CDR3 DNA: TGTGCCAGCACCCCCTTGGGGACAGGGGCCGAGAGGAAGTACTTC; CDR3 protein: CASTPLGTGAERKYF
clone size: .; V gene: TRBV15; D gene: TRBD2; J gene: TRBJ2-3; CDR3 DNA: TGTGCCACCAGGGGGTGGACTAGCGAGTTCACAGATACGCAGTATTTT; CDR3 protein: CATRGWTSEFTDTQYF